The TCR beta chain described here comes from a study of blood T cells in healthy people across ages. Primers used in a second PCR of roughly 6 to 11 cycles were a sample-barcoded 5' primer and a J-beta primer mix. TCRdb reanalysed the 5' RACE reads using MiXCR and keeps one entry per CDR3 protein. The sample records roughly 1,000,000 distinct CDR3 sequences, less than 25% being singletons. This CDR3 is built from 13 residues. V lost 4 bases and J lost 10, with 11 bases in between. CDR1 and CDR2 from the germline V gene are MNHEY and SMNVEV (reference sequence). These data are also associated with another study on T cells of mothers and their children. That report adds: The study sampled a few healthy Caucasian mothers and their six children.

The chain combines TRBV27 with TRBJ1-6; unclear D gene. Sequenced: blood. This receptor was identified in a girl aged 2 to 9 in good health. The CDR3 DNA is TGTGCCAGCAGTTCCTCCCATAGATCACCCCTCCACTTT. Its protein product is CASSSSHRSPLHF.